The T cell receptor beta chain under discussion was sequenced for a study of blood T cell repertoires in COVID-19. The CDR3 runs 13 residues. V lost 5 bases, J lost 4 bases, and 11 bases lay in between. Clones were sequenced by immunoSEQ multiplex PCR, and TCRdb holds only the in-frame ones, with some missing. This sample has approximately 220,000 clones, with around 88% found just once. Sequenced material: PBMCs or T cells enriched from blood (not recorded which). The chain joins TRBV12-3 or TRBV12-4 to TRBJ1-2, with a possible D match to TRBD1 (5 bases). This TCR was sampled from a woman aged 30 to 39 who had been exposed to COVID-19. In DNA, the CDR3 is TGTGCCAGCAGTACCAGGGCCCCCTATGGCTACACCTTC. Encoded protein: CASSTRAPYGYTF.